One T cell receptor (beta chain) is described in this entry. There are 13 residues in the CDR3. Germline V gives CDR1 MDHEN, CDR2 SYDVKM. V was clipped by 8 bases and J by 2 bases, with 13 bases between them. This sample is drawn from a study of blood T cell repertoires in COVID-19. Clones were read by immunoSEQ multiplex PCR, and TCRdb kept only the in-frame ones, dropping some. The sample consists of 65,000 to 85,000 clones, roughly 84% of them appearing once. Sample: peripheral blood. V is TRBV28 and J is TRBJ2-7, with D perhaps TRBD2 (6 bases). This receptor was obtained from a woman in her late teens or twenties with acute or convalescent COVID-19. The CDR3 DNA reads TGTGCCAGCTGTCCGACTAGAACCTACGAGCAGTACTTC. Translated: CASCPTRTYEQYF.